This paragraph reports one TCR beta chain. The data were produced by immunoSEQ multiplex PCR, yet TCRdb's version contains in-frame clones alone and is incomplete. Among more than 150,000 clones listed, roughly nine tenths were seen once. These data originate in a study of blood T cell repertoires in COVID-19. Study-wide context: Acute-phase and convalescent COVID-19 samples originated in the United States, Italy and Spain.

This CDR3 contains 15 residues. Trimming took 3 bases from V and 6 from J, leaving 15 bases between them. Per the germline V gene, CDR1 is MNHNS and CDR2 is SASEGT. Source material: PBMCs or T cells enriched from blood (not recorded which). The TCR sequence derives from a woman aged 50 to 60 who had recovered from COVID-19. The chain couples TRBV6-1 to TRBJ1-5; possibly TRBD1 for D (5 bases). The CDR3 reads CASSEGGDLVQPQHF. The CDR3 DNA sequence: TGTGCCAGCAGTGAGGGGGGGGATTTGGTTCAGCCCCAGCATTTT.